This passage covers 15 T cell receptor beta chains from one sample sequenced in a study of T cells in narcolepsy. Using immunoSEQ multiplex PCR, the repertoire was profiled, and TCRdb retains in-frame clones only, with some absent. The sample carries more than 25,000 clones, about four fifths recorded once. Sequenced input: memory (CD45RA-) CD4+ T cells from blood. All receptors derive from a human donor in good health.

J is TRBJ2-1 and V is TRBV5-4, with D possibly matching TRBD1 (5 bases). The germline gives CDR1 SGHNT, CDR2 YYREEE (reference sequence). The CDR3 runs to 15 residues. V was trimmed by 2 bases and J by 2 bases, leaving 11 bases between them. This CDR3 reads CASSFSTGTYNEQFF. Written as DNA, the CDR3 is TGTGCCAGCAGCTTCAGCACAGGTACCTACAATGAGCAGTTCTTC. Full variable domain (outside the CDR3, taken from reference TRBV5-4 and TRBJ2-1): ETGVTQSPTHLIKTRGQQVTLRCSSQSGHNTVSWYQQALGQGPQFIFQYYREEENGRGNFPPRFSGLQFPNYSSELNVNALELDDSALYLCASSFSTGTYNEQFFGPGTRLTVL.

The rearrangement joins TRBV14 to TRBJ1-1; 7 bases are a match to TRBD1. The V and J ends lost 2 bases and 9 bases, in that order; junction bases with no gene match: 6. The germline CDR1 and CDR2 sequences are SGHDN and FVKESK. The CDR3 is 13 residues long. As DNA, the CDR3 is TGTGCCAGCAGCCAAAATCTAAGGGGGCAAGCTTTCTTT. This translates into CASSQNLRGQAFF.

This clone has just a few counts. This sequence joins TRBV18 and TRBJ1-5; no clear D. This CDR3 is 14 amino acids long. V shed 1 base and J shed 0 bases, with 4 bases lying between them. Germline lookup yields CDR1 KGHSH and CDR2 LQKENI. The CDR3 protein is CASSPLPSNQPQHF. CDR3 nucleotide sequence: TGTGCCAGCTCACCACTTCCTAGCAATCAGCCCCAGCATTTT.

The rearrangement joins TRBV5-4 to TRBJ2-7, with D hard to call. CDR1 SGHNT and CDR2 YYREEE come from the germline V gene (reference sequence). The CDR3 has 12 amino acids. Trimming left V 2 bases short and J 6 bases short, with 9 bases between. The CDR3 is CASSFPAGEQYF. CDR3 bases: TGTGCCAGCAGCTTTCCGGCCGGCGAGCAGTACTTC. The variable domain in full, completed from reference TRBV5-4 and TRBJ2-7, reads ETGVTQSPTHLIKTRGQQVTLRCSSQSGHNTVSWYQQALGQGPQFIFQYYREEENGRGNFPPRFSGLQFPNYSSELNVNALELDDSALYLCASSFPAGEQYFGPGTRLTVT.

This clone showed up just once. CDR3 residues: CASSLGTSGGADTQYF. The CDR3, as DNA: TGTGCCAGCAGCCTCGGGACTAGCGGGGGGGCGGATACGCAGTATTTT. The chain combines TRBV7-3 with TRBJ2-3; 16 bases are a match to TRBD2. J was trimmed by 6 bases and V by 5 bases; bases with no gene match: 5. Germline V gives CDR1 SGHTA, CDR2 FQGTGA. The CDR3 is 16 residues long.

The table lists this clone with a few counts. Within the sample, other DNA sequences also encode this same CDR3. The gene calls are TRBV19 and TRBJ1-3, with D unresolved. V was shortened by 4 bases and J by 0 bases, with 7 bases between the two germline ends. CDR1 and CDR2 (germline): LNHDA, SQIVND (reference sequence). The CDR3 is made up of 14 amino acids. The CDR3 spells CASSTLNSGNTIYF. DNA for the CDR3: TGTGCCAGTAGTACCCTGAACTCTGGAAACACCATATATTTT.

This clone has a handful of counts. The chain combines TRBV7-9 with TRBJ1-3; D gene ambiguous. CDR3 length: 11 amino acids. V was trimmed by 4 bases and J by 8 bases, leaving 6 bases between them. The germline V gene has CDR1 SEHNR and CDR2 FQNEAQ (reference sequence). The CDR3 bases are TGTGCCAGCAGCTCTTCGCACACCATATATTTT. Translating gives CASSSSHTIYF.

The chain is built from TRBV7-8 and TRBJ2-3, with 15 bases fitting TRBD2. J was trimmed by 6 bases and V by 6 bases; bases with no gene match: 10. This CDR3 is built from 17 residues. The germline V gene has CDR1 SGHVS and CDR2 FQNEAQ. CDR3 amino acids: CASRLEGLAGGWDTQYF. The CDR3 DNA is TGTGCCAGCAGACTAGAGGGACTAGCGGGAGGTTGGGATACGCAGTATTTT.

The gene calls are TRBV29-1 and TRBJ2-7; tentative D call: TRBD1 (6 bases). The CDR3 covers 13 residues. The V end was cut by 3 bases, the J end by 6 bases, with 15 bases between. CDR1 SQVTM and CDR2 ANQGSEA come from the germline V gene. Here the CDR3 DNA reads TGCAGCGTTGAGACGCCCCTGGGGGCCGAGCAGTACTTC. This gives the protein CSVETPLGAEQYF.

The genes are TRBV6-5 and TRBJ2-2; D unclear. The V gene's germline CDR1 is MNHEY and CDR2 SVGAGI. The CDR3 is made up of 13 amino acids. V dropped 5 bases and J dropped 3 bases, with 7 bases sitting between them. CDR3 sequence reads: CASSDDDTGELFF. CDR3 DNA: TGTGCCAGCAGTGACGACGACACCGGGGAGCTGTTTTTT.

The chain uses TRBV30 and TRBJ2-3; 9 bases align to TRBD1. This CDR3 is built from 12 residues. Per germline, CDR1 GTSNPN and CDR2 SVGIG (reference sequence). V lost 8 bases, J lost 7 bases, and 7 bases stayed unmatched. The CDR3 region is CARWDRANTQYF. CDR3 nucleotide sequence: TGTGCCCGCTGGGACAGGGCAAATACGCAGTATTTT. The full variable domain, completed using reference TRBV30 and TRBJ2-3, is SQTIHQWPATLVQPVGSPLSLECTVEGTSNPNLYWYRQAAGRGLQLLFYSVGIGQISSEVPQNLSASRPQDRQFILSSKKLLLSDSGFYLCARWDRANTQYFGPGTRLTVL.

CDR3 region: CASSSGSRLYTDTQYF. For the CDR3, the DNA is TGTGCCAGCAGCTCCGGGTCCAGGTTGTACACAGATACGCAGTATTTT. The chain has TRBV11-2 and TRBJ2-3; D is ambiguous. This CDR3 has 16 amino acids. Trimming took 4 bases from V and 2 from J, leaving 16 bases between them. The germline V gene encodes CDR1 SGHAT and CDR2 FQNNGV.

The sample holds one count of this clone. V is TRBV11-2 and J is TRBJ1-2, with TRBD1 matching over 11 bases. The CDR3 loop spans 18 amino acids. Looked up from germline, CDR1 is SGHAT and CDR2 is FQNNGV. Germline trimming cut 4 bases from V and 4 bases from J; bases unmatched to any gene: 14. CDR3: CASSSRSRDRGGPYGYTF. As DNA, the CDR3 is TGTGCCAGCAGCTCGAGGTCCCGGGACAGGGGGGGCCCCTATGGCTACACCTTC.

The chain couples TRBV28 to TRBJ2-7; D may match TRBD1 or TRBD2 (5 bases each). V dropped 4 bases and J dropped 6 bases, with 16 bases sitting between them. CDR3 size: 14 residues. Germline CDR1 reads MDHEN; CDR2 reads SYDVKM. CDR3 loop: CASSWGRPLSEQYF. DNA for the CDR3: TGTGCCAGCAGTTGGGGACGTCCCCTCTCCGAGCAGTACTTC.

This clone was observed a few times. The gene calls are TRBV7-2 and TRBJ1-5; 8 bases agree with TRBD1. V shed 5 bases, J shed 2 bases, and the junction held 2 bases outside the gene matches. Germline V gene lookup returns CDR1 SGHTA and CDR2 FQGNSA. CDR3 length: 14 residues. The CDR3 region is CASSPGGGNQPQHF. As DNA, the CDR3 is TGTGCCAGCAGCCCAGGGGGCGGCAATCAGCCCCAGCATTTT. Full variable domain (outside the CDR3, taken from reference TRBV7-2 and TRBJ1-5): GAGVSQSPSNKVTEKGKDVELRCDPISGHTALYWYRQSLGQGLEFLIYFQGNSAPDKSGLPSDRFSAERTGGSVSTLTIQRTQQEDSAVYLCASSPGGGNQPQHFGDGTRLSIL.